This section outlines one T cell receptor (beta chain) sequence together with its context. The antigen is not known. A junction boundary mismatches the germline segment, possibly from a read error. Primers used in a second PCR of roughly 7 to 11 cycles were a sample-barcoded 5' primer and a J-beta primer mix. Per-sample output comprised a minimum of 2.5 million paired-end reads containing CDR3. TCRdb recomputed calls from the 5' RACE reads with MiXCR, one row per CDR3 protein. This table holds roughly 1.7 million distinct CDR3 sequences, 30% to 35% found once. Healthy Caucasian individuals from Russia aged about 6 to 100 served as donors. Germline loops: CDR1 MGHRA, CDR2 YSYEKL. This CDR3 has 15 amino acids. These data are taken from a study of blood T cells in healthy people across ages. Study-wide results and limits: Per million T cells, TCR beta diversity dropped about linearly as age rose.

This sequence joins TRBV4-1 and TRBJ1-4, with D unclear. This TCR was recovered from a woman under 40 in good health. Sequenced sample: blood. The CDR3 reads CASSQVPSRNGKLFF. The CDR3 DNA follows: TGCGCCAGCAGCCAAGTACCCTCACGTAATGGAAAACTGTTTTTT.